This T cell receptor beta chain emerged from a study of chemoradiotherapy in HPV16-positive cancers. The CDR3 has 15 residues. V lost 0 bases, J lost 2 bases, and 12 bases lay in between. Germline V gene sequence: CDR1 SGDLS, CDR2 YYNGEE. The repertoire was sequenced with immunoSEQ multiplex PCR; TCRdb's copy has only in-frame clones and lacks some. This table has 20,000 to 30,000 clones, about 88% appearing once. General study results and limits: Better recurrence-free survival went with HPV-responsive T-cell expansion in HPV16-positive patients. HPV-specific T cells were functionally defined from only a couple of HPV16-positive patients. Non-HPV-specific T cells did not expand in tumors during treatment, whereas candidate HPV-specific clones and E7-related motifs did.

Worth noting for this clone: Its antigen is undetermined.

The genes are TRBV9 and TRBJ2-7, with D tentatively TRBD2 (6 bases). The receptor was derived from a human donor with HPV-associated anogenital cancer. The material was blood, obtained from a patient who underwent chemoradiotherapy. The CDR3 region has the DNA TGTGCCAGCAGCGTAGGCGGGACTGGAGCCTACGAGCAGTACTTC. Translated: CASSVGGTGAYEQYF.